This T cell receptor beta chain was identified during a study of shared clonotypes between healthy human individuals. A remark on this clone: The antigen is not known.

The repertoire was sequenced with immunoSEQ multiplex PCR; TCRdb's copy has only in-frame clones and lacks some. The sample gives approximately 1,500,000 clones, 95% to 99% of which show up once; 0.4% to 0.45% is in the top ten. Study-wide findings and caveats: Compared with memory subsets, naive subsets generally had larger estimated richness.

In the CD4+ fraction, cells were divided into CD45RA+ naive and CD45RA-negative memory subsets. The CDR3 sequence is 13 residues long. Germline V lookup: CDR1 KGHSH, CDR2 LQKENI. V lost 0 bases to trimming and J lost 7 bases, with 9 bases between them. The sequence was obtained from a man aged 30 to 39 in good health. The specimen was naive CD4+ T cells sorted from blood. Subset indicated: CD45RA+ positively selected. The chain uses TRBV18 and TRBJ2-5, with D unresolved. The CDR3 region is CASSPPGPGTQYF. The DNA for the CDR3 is TGTGCCAGCTCACCACCGGGCCCCGGGACCCAGTACTTC.